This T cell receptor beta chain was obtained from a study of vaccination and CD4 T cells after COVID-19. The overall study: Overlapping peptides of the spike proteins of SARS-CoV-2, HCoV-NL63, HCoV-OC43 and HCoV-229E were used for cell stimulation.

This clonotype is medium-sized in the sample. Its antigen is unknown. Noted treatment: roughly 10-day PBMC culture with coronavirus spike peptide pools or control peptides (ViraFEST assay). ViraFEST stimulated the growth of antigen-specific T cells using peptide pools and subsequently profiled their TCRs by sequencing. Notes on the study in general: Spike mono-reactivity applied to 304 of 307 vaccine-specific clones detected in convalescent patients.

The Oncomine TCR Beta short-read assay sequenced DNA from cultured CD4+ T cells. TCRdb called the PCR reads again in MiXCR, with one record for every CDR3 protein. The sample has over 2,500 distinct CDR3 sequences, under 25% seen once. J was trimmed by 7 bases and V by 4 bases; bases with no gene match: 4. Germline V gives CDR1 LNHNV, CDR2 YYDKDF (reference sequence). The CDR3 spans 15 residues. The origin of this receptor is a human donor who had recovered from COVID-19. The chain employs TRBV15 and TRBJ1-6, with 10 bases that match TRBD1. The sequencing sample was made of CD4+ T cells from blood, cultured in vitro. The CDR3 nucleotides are TGTGCCACCAGCAAGGGACAGGGGATGAATTCACCCCTCCACTTT. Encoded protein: CATSKGQGMNSPLHF.